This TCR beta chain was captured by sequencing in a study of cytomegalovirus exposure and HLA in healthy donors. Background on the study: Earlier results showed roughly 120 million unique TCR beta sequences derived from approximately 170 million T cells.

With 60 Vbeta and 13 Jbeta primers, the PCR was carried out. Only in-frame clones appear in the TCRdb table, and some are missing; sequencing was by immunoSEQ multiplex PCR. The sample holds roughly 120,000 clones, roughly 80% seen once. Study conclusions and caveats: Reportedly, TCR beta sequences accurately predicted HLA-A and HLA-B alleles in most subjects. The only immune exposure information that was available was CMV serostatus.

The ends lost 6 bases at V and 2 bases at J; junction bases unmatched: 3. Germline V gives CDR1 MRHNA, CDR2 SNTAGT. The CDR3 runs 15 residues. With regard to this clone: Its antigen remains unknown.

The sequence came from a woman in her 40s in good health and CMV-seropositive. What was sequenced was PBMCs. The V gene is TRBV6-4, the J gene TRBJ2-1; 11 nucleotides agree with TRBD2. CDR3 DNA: TGTGCCAGCAGCTATAGCGGGGGGGCCTACAATGAGCAGTTCTTC. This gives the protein CASSYSGGAYNEQFF.